This T cell receptor (beta chain) comes out of a study of T cells in Graves' hyperthyroidism and ophthalmopathy. This clonotype was counted at least ten times. The TCR beta CDR3 regions underwent amplification using RNA transcripts as the source. TCR CDR3 underwent first-round RT-PCR with the HTBI primer set. TCRdb redid the calling of the multiplex PCR reads with MiXCR, one entry per CDR3 protein. The sample shows about 350,000 distinct CDR3 sequences, approximately 15% of them seen only once. Uncontrolled infections, other autoimmune diseases, pregnancy or lactation led to exclusion of patients. CDR3 length: 15 residues. CDR1 and CDR2 from the germline V gene are MDHEN and SYDVKM. Unmatched junction bases numbered 9, after V lost 7 bases and J lost 3 bases.

This sequence was found in a woman in her thirties with Graves' hyperthyroidism. The sequenced sample consisted of blood. V usage is TRBV28 and J usage is TRBJ2-1; TRBD2 matches at 7 bases. CDR3 in amino acids: CASTLSGMNYNEQFF. The DNA for the CDR3 is TGTGCCAGCACCTTAAGCGGGATGAACTACAATGAGCAGTTCTTC.